This is a list of T cell receptor beta chains from one sample in a study of blood T cell repertoires in COVID-19. The table came from immunoSEQ multiplex PCR; TCRdb's copy has only in-frame clones and leaves some out. The profile covers about 250,000 clones, with almost 90% appearing a single time and approximately 1.3% taken by the ten largest. Sequencing was carried out using peripheral blood. Source of these receptors: a man aged 80 or over with acute or convalescent COVID-19. Each CDR3 is given with its conserved first and last residue. The order of the fields is D gene, clone size, J gene, V gene, CDR3 DNA, CDR3 protein. The D gene is left open where the match is weak. Some rows mark clone size as missing; the rest say once, few, many or name a class of expanded clone.

-	-	TRBJ1-1	TRBV28	TGTGCCAGCAGGGGGGCGAACACTGAAGCTTTCTTT	CASRGANTEAFF
-	-	TRBJ2-5	TRBV14	TGTGCCAGCAGCCAAGTTGCGGGAAGAGAGACCCAGTACTTC	CASSQVAGRETQYF
TRBD1	few	TRBJ2-7	TRBV2	TGTGCCAGCAGTGCCGGGACAGGGACCTACGAGCAGTACTTC	CASSAGTGTYEQYF
TRBD2	-	TRBJ2-5	TRBV2	TGTGCCAGCAGTGAAGCCCGGACTAGCGGGCTGGAGACCCAGTACTTC	CASSEARTSGLETQYF
-	-	TRBJ2-7	TRBV7-8	TGTGCCAGCAGCTTAGCGCTAGCACCTTCCTACGAGCAGTACTTC	CASSLALAPSYEQYF
TRBD2	-	TRBJ2-1	TRBV28	TGTGCCAGCAGTTTTCTAGCGGAGAGCTACAATGAGCAGTTCTTC	CASSFLAESYNEQFF
TRBD2	few	TRBJ2-7	TRBV7-2	TGTGCCAGCAGGAGTCCGACTAGCGGGGCGGGGGAGCAGTACTTC	CASRSPTSGAGEQYF
-	-	TRBJ2-5	TRBV12-3/TRBV12-4	TGTGCCAGCAGCCAGGAGGGAGAGACCCAGTACTTC	CASSQEGETQYF
TRBD1	-	TRBJ2-7	TRBV3-1/TRBV3-2	TGTGCCAGCAGCCCGCGGACAGGACCGACGATGCAGTACTTC	CASSPRTGPTMQYF
TRBD1	-	TRBJ1-5	TRBV18	TGTGCCAGCTCGCGAGACAGGGCCGGGGATAATCAGCCCCAGCATTTT	CASSRDRAGDNQPQHF
-	-	TRBJ1-1	TRBV27	TGTGCCAGCAATCCCTCCGCAGGTATGGCTGAAGCTTTCTTT	CASNPSAGMAEAFF
-	once	TRBJ1-1	TRBV10-3	TGTGCCATTGCGCCGGAGATTATGAACACTGAAGCTTTCTTT	CAIAPEIMNTEAFF
TRBD1	-	TRBJ1-2	TRBV7-8	TGTGCCAGCAGCCCCCGGGACAGCTTGGGGGGCTACACCTTC	CASSPRDSLGGYTF
-	-	TRBJ1-6	TRBV9	TGTGCCAGCAGCGTAGCTAAGGGGGCACCCCTCCACTTT	CASSVAKGAPLHF
-	once	TRBJ1-2	TRBV4-3	TGCGCCAGCAGCCAAGAAAGGAGGGGATTCTATGGCTACACCTTC	CASSQERRGFYGYTF
TRBD2	-	TRBJ2-7	TRBV9	TGTGCCAGCAGCGCCTTGGACAGGACTAGCGGGGGCTACGAGCAGTACTTC	CASSALDRTSGGYEQYF
-	-	TRBJ1-2	TRBV20-1	TGCAGTGCTAAGGAGGGCTATGGCTACACCTTC	CSAKEGYGYTF
-	-	TRBJ2-6	TRBV29-1	TGCAGCGCCCTCTCTGGGGCCAACGTCCTGACTTTC	CSALSGANVLTF
TRBD1	-	TRBJ1-2	TRBV9	TGTGCCAGCAGAGATGCACAGGGGGCCTATGGCTACACCTTC	CASRDAQGAYGYTF
TRBD1	-	TRBJ1-6	TRBV9	TGTGCCAGCAGCGAAACCGGGACAGAGAATTCACCCCTCCACTTT	CASSETGTENSPLHF
-	-	TRBJ1-5	TRBV28	TGTGCCAGCAGTTTACCCACGACAGGCTTTCAGCCCCAGCATTTT	CASSLPTTGFQPQHF
-	-	TRBJ1-2	TRBV29-1	TGCAGCGTTTATTTAGCTAACTATGGCTACACCTTC	CSVYLANYGYTF
-	once	TRBJ1-4	TRBV5-1	TGCGCCAGCAGCTCCGCGGTATCAACTAATGAAAAACTGTTTTTT	CASSSAVSTNEKLFF
TRBD2	-	TRBJ2-7	TRBV28	TGTGCCAGCAGCACCGGACTAGCGGGAGGGAACGAGCAGTACTTC	CASSTGLAGGNEQYF
TRBD1	-	TRBJ1-1	TRBV12-3/TRBV12-4	TGTGCCAGCAGGCCCGGGACAGTATTTAAGGCTTTCTTT	CASRPGTVFKAFF
-	-	TRBJ1-6	TRBV7-8	TGTGCCAGCAGCTTACGGGATTCCTATAATTCACCCCTCCACTTT	CASSLRDSYNSPLHF
-	few	TRBJ1-5	TRBV6-1	TGTGCCAGCAGTGAACGTGGGACAAGGCATCAGCCCCAGCATTTT	CASSERGTRHQPQHF
TRBD1	-	TRBJ2-5	TRBV7-2	TGTGCCAGCAGCTTAAAGGGGGCGGAGACCCAGTACTTC	CASSLKGAETQYF
-	-	TRBJ1-5	TRBV6-6	TGTGCCAGCAGTTACCTCCGGGGGGAAGAGCGGCCCCAGCATTTT	CASSYLRGEERPQHF
-	-	TRBJ1-1	TRBV7-2	TGTGCCAGCAGCTCCGAGGGGGGGCAGAACACTGAAGCTTTCTTT	CASSSEGGQNTEAFF
-	-	TRBJ2-7	TRBV28	TGTGCCAGCAGTTTTGAGAGCTCCTACGAGCAGTACTTC	CASSFESSYEQYF
-	-	TRBJ2-3	TRBV2	TGTGCCAGCATGGGCGGGGTTAGCACAGATACGCAGTATTTT	CASMGGVSTDTQYF
TRBD2	-	TRBJ2-1	TRBV5-1	TGCGCCAGCAGCTTTCTAGCGGAAGGCAATGAGCAGTTCTTC	CASSFLAEGNEQFF
TRBD2	-	TRBJ2-5	TRBV19	TGTGCCAGTGGACTAGGGGCAGAGACCCAGTACTTC	CASGLGAETQYF
TRBD2	-	TRBJ2-5	TRBV19	TGTGCCAGTAGTATAGGGGGGACTAGCGGGAGGGAGACCCAGTACTTC	CASSIGGTSGRETQYF
-	-	TRBJ2-7	TRBV7-2	TGTGCCAGCAGCTTAAACCGCGCCTCCTCCTACGAGCAGTACTTC	CASSLNRASSYEQYF
TRBD2	-	TRBJ2-1	TRBV27	TGTGCCAGCAGTTTATGGGTAGCGGGGAACAATGAGCAGTTCTTC	CASSLWVAGNNEQFF
-	-	TRBJ1-6	TRBV7-2	TGTGCCAGCAGCTTAAAGGCAGGGGATAATTCACCCCTCCACTTT	CASSLKAGDNSPLHF
TRBD1	-	TRBJ1-4	TRBV6-5	TGTGCCAGCAGCTACAGGGGAACTAATGAAAAACTGTTTTTT	CASSYRGTNEKLFF
TRBD2	-	TRBJ2-7	TRBV10-1	TGCGCCAGCAGTCCTAGCGGGGGCTCCTACGAGCAGTACTTC	CASSPSGGSYEQYF
TRBD2	-	TRBJ2-1	TRBV24-1	TGTGCCACCAGTGACTCGACTAGCGGACCTACCTACAATGAGCAGTTCTTC	CATSDSTSGPTYNEQFF
TRBD2	-	TRBJ2-1	TRBV28	TGTGCCAGCAGTTTACCTAGCGGGACCTACAATGAGCAGTTCTTC	CASSLPSGTYNEQFF
-	-	TRBJ1-4	TRBV6-5	TGTGCCAGCAGGGGATCAAGACAGAATGAAAAACTGTTTTTT	CASRGSRQNEKLFF
TRBD1	-	TRBJ1-1	TRBV6-1	TGTGCCAGCAGTGATGGGACAGGGAGTGGTGAAGCTTTCTTT	CASSDGTGSGEAFF
-	-	TRBJ1-2	TRBV6-5	TGTGCCAGCAGTTACTCGAGGGCGGCTGGCTACACCTTC	CASSYSRAAGYTF
TRBD1	-	TRBJ1-2	TRBV7-9	TGTGCCAGCAGCGGAGGACAGGGGGCGTATTTTGGCTACACCTTC	CASSGGQGAYFGYTF
TRBD1	-	TRBJ2-5	TRBV7-2	TGTGCCAGCAGCCAACAGGGGGAGACCCAGTACTTC	CASSQQGETQYF
TRBD1	-	TRBJ2-1	TRBV5-1	TGCGCCAGCAGCTTACGGACAGGGAGCTCCTACAATGAGCAGTTCTTC	CASSLRTGSSYNEQFF
TRBD1	-	TRBJ1-4	TRBV19	TGTGCCAGTGGGGACAGGCCGAATGAAAAACTGTTTTTT	CASGDRPNEKLFF
-	-	TRBJ2-1	TRBV7-2	TGTGCCAGCAGCTTAGGACTTTTTTCCTACAATGAGCAGTTCTTC	CASSLGLFSYNEQFF
TRBD1	-	TRBJ1-1	TRBV7-3	TGTGCCAGCAGCCTAACAGGGGGAACTGAAGCTTTCTTT	CASSLTGGTEAFF
TRBD1	-	TRBJ2-5	TRBV11-3	TGTGCCAGCAGCTTAGGGGCGACAGGGGGCCTCCAAGAGACCCAGTACTTC	CASSLGATGGLQETQYF
TRBD1	-	TRBJ2-3	TRBV10-3	TGTGCGATCTCTATCCTTGGACAGGGGGCCAAAGATACGCAGTATTTT	CAISILGQGAKDTQYF
-	-	TRBJ1-2	TRBV3-1/TRBV3-2	TGTGCCAGCAGCCAAGGTGTGAGGGCCCTGGGTGGCTACACCTTC	CASSQGVRALGGYTF
-	few	TRBJ2-3	TRBV7-9	TGTGCCAGCAGCACCCTGGGCGGGGAAACAGATACGCAGTATTTT	CASSTLGGETDTQYF
TRBD2	-	TRBJ2-5	TRBV9	TGTGCCAGCAGCGTAGGGGCTAGCGGCTCTGGGGCCCAGTACTTC	CASSVGASGSGAQYF
-	-	TRBJ2-7	TRBV5-1	TGCGCCAGCAGCTTACTTCAGGACTACGAGCAGTACTTC	CASSLLQDYEQYF
TRBD1	-	TRBJ2-7	TRBV28	TGTGCCAGCAGTTCGACAGGGGGCAACTCCTACGAGCAGTACTTC	CASSSTGGNSYEQYF
TRBD1	once	TRBJ2-3	TRBV9	TGTGCCAGCAGCTGGCAGGGGGCTACAGATACGCAGTATTTT	CASSWQGATDTQYF
TRBD1	-	TRBJ1-4	TRBV10-3	TGTGCCATCGGACTCGGACAGGAGGTACATGAAAAACTGTTTTTT	CAIGLGQEVHEKLFF